These 20 T cell receptor beta chains came from one sample sequenced in a study of blood T cell repertoires in COVID-19. Libraries were prepared by immunoSEQ multiplex PCR; TCRdb keeps only in-frame clonotypes and omits some of them. The table lists more than 200,000 clones, around 84% of them singletons. What was sequenced was PBMCs or T cells enriched from blood (not recorded which). The source is a woman aged 45-60 years who had recovered from COVID-19.

This clone was seen only once. The chain combines TRBV5-4 with TRBJ2-1; TRBD2 matches at 11 bases. CDR1 and CDR2 (germline): SGHNT, YYREEE (reference sequence). Trimming took 6 bases from V and 6 from J; bases not matched to a gene: 5. The CDR3 contains 14 residues. The chain's CDR3 is CASKGLAETNEQFF. CDR3 DNA: TGTGCCAGCAAGGGACTAGCGGAGACCAATGAGCAGTTCTTC. Supplemented by reference TRBV5-4 and TRBJ2-1, the full variable domain reads ETGVTQSPTHLIKTRGQQVTLRCSSQSGHNTVSWYQQALGQGPQFIFQYYREEENGRGNFPPRFSGLQFPNYSSELNVNALELDDSALYLCASKGLAETNEQFFGPGTRLTVL.

The chain joins TRBV3-1 (or the pseudogene TRBV3-2) to TRBJ2-1; 14 bases fit TRBD2. J was trimmed by 8 bases and V by 8 bases; bases with no gene match: 5. The CDR3 has 14 amino acids. Germline CDR1 LGHDT, CDR2 YNNKEL (reference sequence). The DNA of the CDR3 is TGTGCCAGCTTGGGGACTAGCGGGAGCCATGAGCAGTTCTTC. This sequence encodes CASLGTSGSHEQFF.

J is TRBJ2-2 and V is TRBV11-2; no definite D call. There are 14 residues in the CDR3. CDR1 is SGHAT and CDR2 is FQNNGV in the germline V gene. The V end lost 3 bases, the J end lost 6 bases, and 11 bases lay between the germline ends. CDR3 protein: CASSFPASAGELFF. The CDR3 DNA is TGTGCCAGCAGCTTCCCCGCTTCGGCCGGGGAGCTGTTTTTT. The variable domain in full, completed from reference TRBV11-2 and TRBJ2-2, reads EAGVAQSPRYKIIEKRQSVAFWCNPISGHATLYWYQQILGQGPKLLIQFQNNGVVDDSQLPKDRFSAERLKGVDSTLKIQPAKLEDSAVYLCASSFPASAGELFFGEGSRLTVL.

The CDR3 region has the DNA TGTGCCAGCAGCTTGCGCCAGATGAACACTGAAGCTTTCTTT. Translated, it gives CASSLRQMNTEAFF. This chain connects TRBV5-8 to TRBJ1-1; D gene uncertain. CDR1 is SGHTS and CDR2 is YDEGEE in the germline V gene. The CDR3 totals 14 residues. The V gene lost 1 base and the J gene lost 0 bases, with 7 bases spanning the gap.

The chain joins TRBV7-2 to TRBJ2-7; 7 nucleotides line up with TRBD2. Losses at the gene ends were 2 bases for V and 3 bases for J; bases not matched to a gene: 10. Germline CDR1 reads SGHTA; CDR2 reads FQGNSA. The CDR3 runs to 16 residues. The CDR3 region has the DNA TGTGCCAGCAGCTTATTCGTCGGGAGGAGGGGCTACGAGCAGTACTTC. As protein: CASSLFVGRRGYEQYF. The variable domain in full, with the rest retrieved from reference TRBV7-2 and TRBJ2-7, is GAGVSQSPSNKVTEKGKDVELRCDPISGHTALYWYRQSLGQGLEFLIYFQGNSAPDKSGLPSDRFSAERTGGSVSTLTIQRTQQEDSAVYLCASSLFVGRRGYEQYFGPGTRLTVT.

V is TRBV5-1 and J is TRBJ2-2; a weak D match, TRBD1 (5 bases). CDR3 length: 15 amino acids. Germline CDR1 is SGHRS and CDR2 is YFSETQ. Trimming removed 5 bases from V and 4 bases from J, with 15 bases in between. CDR3 in amino acids: CASRTVTVSTGELFF. In nucleotides, the CDR3 is TGCGCCAGCAGAACGGTGACAGTCAGCACCGGGGAGCTGTTTTTT.

This clone was observed a few times. The CDR3 DNA follows: TGTGCCAGCTCCCGGTCGACAGGGGAGGGCTACACCTTC. Translating it yields CASSRSTGEGYTF. This chain connects TRBV18 to TRBJ1-2; 8 bases are shared with TRBD1. The trim removed 6 bases at V and 8 bases at J, leaving 8 bases unmatched. Germline CDR1 is KGHSH and CDR2 is LQKENI. CDR3 length: 13 residues. The entire variable domain, with the rest obtained from reference TRBV18 and TRBJ1-2, is as follows: NAGVMQNPRHLVRRRGQEARLRCSPMKGHSHVYWYRQLPEEGLKFMVYLQKENIIDESGMPKERFSAEFPKEGPSILRIQQVVRGDSAAYFCASSRSTGEGYTFGSGTRLTVV.

This rearrangement joins TRBV19 to TRBJ1-5; 8 nucleotides agree with TRBD1. With V trimmed by 4 bases and J by 1 base, 3 bases remained unmatched. Per germline, CDR1 LNHDA and CDR2 SQIVND (reference sequence). The CDR3 is 15 amino acids. CDR3 region: CASSRTGLSNQPQHF. The CDR3 region has the DNA TGTGCCAGTAGTAGGACAGGGTTGAGCAATCAGCCCCAGCATTTT.

The chain employs TRBV7-2 and TRBJ2-7; a weak D match, TRBD2 (6 bases). CDR1 is SGHTA and CDR2 is FQGNSA in the germline V gene. CDR3 length: 14 amino acids. Trimming shortened V by 7 bases and J by 3 bases, and 16 bases separated the two germline ends. In DNA form, the CDR3 reads TGTGCCAGCACCACCGTCGGGAGCGGCTACGAGCAGTACTTC. This sequence encodes CASTTVGSGYEQYF. Together with reference TRBV7-2 and TRBJ2-7, the CDR3 gives the full variable domain: GAGVSQSPSNKVTEKGKDVELRCDPISGHTALYWYRQSLGQGLEFLIYFQGNSAPDKSGLPSDRFSAERTGGSVSTLTIQRTQQEDSAVYLCASTTVGSGYEQYFGPGTRLTVT.

The chain links TRBV2 to TRBJ2-3; 8 bases are a match to TRBD2. The CDR3 extends over 16 amino acids. Trimming took 4 bases from V and 3 from J; bases not matched to a gene: 9. From germline, CDR1 is SNHLY and CDR2 FYNNEI. The CDR3 sequence: CASSVESRGGTDTQYF. CDR3 sequence (DNA): TGTGCCAGCAGTGTTGAGTCCCGGGGGGGAACAGATACGCAGTATTTT.

The chain employs TRBV6-5 and TRBJ2-7; D uncertain. Looked up from germline, CDR1 is MNHEY and CDR2 is SVGAGI. With 2 bases removed from V and 3 bases from J, the gap between germline ends came to 11 bases. CDR3 size: 14 residues. CDR3 sequence reads: CASSYVDSRYEQYF. CDR3 sequence (DNA): TGTGCCAGCAGTTACGTAGATAGTCGCTACGAGCAGTACTTC.

This clone was detected only a few times. The chain has TRBV16 and TRBJ2-1; D is possibly TRBD1 (6 bases). Germline V gene sequence: CDR1 KGHSY, CDR2 FQNENV. V gave up 5 bases and J gave up 12 bases, with 14 bases separating them. The length of the CDR3 is 12 residues. This CDR3 reads CASSLQGFGQFF. The CDR3 DNA sequence: TGTGCCAGCAGCTTACAGGGATTCGGGCAGTTCTTC.

The V gene is TRBV28, the J gene TRBJ2-1; 10 nucleotides align to TRBD2. J was trimmed by 6 bases and V by 5 bases; bases with no gene match: 10. The CDR3 spans 16 residues. Germline-derived CDR1 and CDR2 are MDHEN and SYDVKM. The CDR3 sequence: CASSRPGLARVNEQFF. Written as DNA, the CDR3 is TGTGCCAGCAGTCGGCCGGGACTAGCGCGCGTCAATGAGCAGTTCTTC.

The chain joins TRBV14 to TRBJ1-2; TRBD1 aligns across 8 bases. Germline V gene lookup returns CDR1 SGHDN and CDR2 FVKESK. The CDR3 is 15 amino acids. V lost 4 bases, J lost 4 bases, and 8 bases stayed unmatched. CDR3 DNA sequence: TGTGCCAGCAGCCGTCCCGGGACAGGAATCTATGGCTACACCTTC. It is translated as CASSRPGTGIYGYTF.

A single count supports this clone. CDR3 nucleotide sequence: TGCGCCAGCTTAAGCGGGAGTTACGAGCAGTACTTC. Its protein is CASLSGSYEQYF. V usage is TRBV10-2 and J usage is TRBJ2-7; 8 bases map to TRBD2. This CDR3 spans 12 amino acids. V shed 8 bases, J shed 4 bases, and the junction held 4 bases outside the gene matches. CDR1 and CDR2 from the germline V gene are WSHSY and SAAADI.

The chain uses TRBV5-1 and TRBJ2-7, with D perhaps TRBD1 (6 bases). The V end was cut by 4 bases, the J end by 6 bases, with 20 bases between. The CDR3 is 15 residues long. Germline V gene data show CDR1 as SGHRS and CDR2 as YFSETQ. CDR3 DNA: TGCGCCAGCAGCAACGGACAGAAGCCATTTCGCGAGCAGTACTTC. It yields the protein CASSNGQKPFREQYF.

J is TRBJ2-2 and V is TRBV4-1, with no clear D. The CDR3 totals 13 residues. Germline values: CDR1 MGHRA, CDR2 YSYEKL. V gave up 5 bases and J gave up 5 bases, with 9 bases separating them. The DNA for the CDR3 is TGCGCCAGCAGCGGGCTCAATACCGGGGAGCTGTTTTTT. It specifies CASSGLNTGELFF.

This clone was observed a few times. The chain combines TRBV5-1 with TRBJ1-6; D unclear. Germline V gene sequence: CDR1 SGHRS, CDR2 YFSETQ. This CDR3 is built from 16 residues. V was cut by 0 bases and J by 5 bases, with 12 bases left in between. The CDR3 sequence is CASSLDLRVNNSPLHF. The CDR3, as DNA: TGCGCCAGCAGCTTGGATCTACGGGTAAATAATTCACCCCTCCACTTT.

V usage is TRBV6-2 or TRBV6-3 and J usage is TRBJ2-2; TRBD2 matches 7 bases. There are 14 residues in the CDR3. Germline-derived CDR1 and CDR2 are MNHEY and SVGEGT. The junction had 5 bases not matched to a gene; V was cut back by 3 bases and J by 7 bases. CDR3 sequence reads: CASSYRPGGGELFF. CDR3 in DNA: TGTGCCAGCAGTTATCGGCCGGGGGGCGGGGAGCTGTTTTTT.

The chain couples TRBV6-4 to TRBJ2-1, with TRBD2 matching 11 bases. The V gene's germline CDR1 is MRHNA and CDR2 SNTAGT. V gave up 1 base and J gave up 10 bases; unmatched junction bases: 6. The length of the CDR3 is 15 residues. The CDR3 DNA reads as TGTGCCAGCAGTGACTTAGCGGGAGGGTACAGGGAGCAGTTCTTC. Its protein product is CASSDLAGGYREQFF.